This T cell receptor beta chain originates from a study of cytomegalovirus exposure and HLA in healthy donors. General study results and limits: CMV serostatus was the only immune exposure information that was available. Equally common other TCR beta chains were less clonally expanded than HLA-associated ones, a later analysis found. Prediction of most subjects' HLA-A and HLA-B alleles by TCR beta sequences was reportedly accurate. Cytomegalovirus status, reportedly, was diagnosed with high specificity and sensitivity by the classifier.

Both 60 Vbeta primers and 13 Jbeta primers went into the PCR. Assay: immunoSEQ multiplex PCR; the TCRdb copy retains only in-frame clones and omits some. The table includes about 110,000 clones, approximately 70% detected once. This clone was picked up a small number of times. What it binds is unknown. Germline CDR1 MNHNS, CDR2 SASEGT. Trimming shortened V by 4 bases and J by 0 bases, and 22 bases separated the two germline ends. This CDR3 region has 19 residues. Input material: PBMCs. The gene calls are TRBV6-1 and TRBJ2-1, with a possible D match to TRBD1 (5 bases). The clonotype comes from a man between 40 and 49 years old in good health and CMV-seronegative. CDR3 sequence reads: CASSALGPRQISSYNEQFF. The CDR3, as DNA: TGTGCCAGCAGTGCCCTGGGGCCTCGACAAATAAGCTCCTACAATGAGCAGTTCTTC.